The 20 T cell receptor beta chains listed next were all sequenced from one sample in a study of CD8+CD57+ T cells in acquired aplastic anemia. The patients chosen for sequencing had shown expansion of CD8+CD57+ cells (detected by flow cytometry). CDR3 and TCR beta VDJ profiling relied on genomic DNA as the template. TCRdb reprocessed the reads via MiXCR and lists one record per CDR3 protein. The repertoire holds around 180,000 distinct CDR3 sequences, with 45% to 60% as singletons. Sequences were obtained from sorted CD4+, CD8+, or CD8+CD57+ T cells (not recorded which) from PBMCs. These receptors were taken from a human donor with aplastic anemia.

In its sample, this clonotype was seen a few times. This chain links TRBV3-1 with TRBJ2-3; 10 nucleotides align to TRBD1. This CDR3 region has 12 residues. Looked up from germline, CDR1 is LGHDT and CDR2 is YNNKEL (reference sequence). V lost 4 bases to trimming and J lost 13 bases; unmatched junction nucleotides: 5. CDR3 region: CASSPRQGAKYF. CDR3 DNA: TGTGCCAGCAGCCCCAGACAGGGGGCGAAGTATTTT.

As for this clonotype: Likely a read error: the CDR3 ends without its conserved phenylalanine or tryptophan. The rearrangement joins TRBV7-9 to TRBJ2-3; a possible D gene is TRBD2 (5 bases). V was cut by 5 bases and J by 4 bases, with 13 bases left in between. Germline CDR1 reads SEHNR; CDR2 reads FQNEAQ (reference sequence). This CDR3 is built from 14 residues. Here the CDR3 DNA reads TGTGCCAGCAGCCCGGGAACTTGGGCAGATACGCAGTATTCT. Translation: CASSPGTWADTQYS.

The gene calls are TRBV10-3 and TRBJ2-7; 8 nucleotides align to TRBD2. The ends lost 6 bases at V and 4 bases at J; junction bases unmatched: 5. Germline CDR1 and CDR2: ENHRY and SYGVKD. The CDR3 sequence is 13 residues long. CDR3 sequence: CAIRVAGSYEQYF. The CDR3 DNA sequence: TGTGCCATCAGAGTAGCGGGATCTTACGAGCAGTACTTC.

The J gene is TRBJ1-6, the V gene TRBV19; D is unresolved. Trimming stripped 2 bases from V and 0 bases from J, with 8 bases between. Germline V gene sequence: CDR1 LNHDA, CDR2 SQIVND (reference sequence). The CDR3 has 16 residues. CDR3 amino acids: CASSIWGSSYNSPLHF. The CDR3 coding sequence is TGTGCCAGTAGTATATGGGGAAGCTCCTATAATTCACCCCTCCACTTT.

This clonotype was seen once. The junction and the germline gene differ at one end; a read error may be behind it. The J gene is TRBJ2-2, the V gene TRBV5-4; D is possibly TRBD2 (6 bases). CDR3 length equals 15 residues. Germline V gene sequence: CDR1 SGHNT, CDR2 YYREEE (reference sequence). The CDR3 region is CASSLGTVSGGELLF. As DNA, the CDR3 is TGTGCCAGCAGCTTGGGAACAGTGTCCGGCGGGGAGCTGCTTTTT.

A few counts support this clonotype. The V and J genes are TRBV24-1 and TRBJ2-2; 11 bases line up with TRBD2. V shed 11 bases and J 2 bases; nucleotides not matched to a gene: 12. Germline values: CDR1 KGHDR, CDR2 SFDVKD. The CDR3 totals 17 residues. CDR3 sequence: CAISSLAGGLNTGELFF. CDR3 bases: TGTGCCATCAGCTCTCTAGCGGGGGGCCTAAACACCGGGGAGCTGTTTTTT.

Note on this clonotype: This may come from a read error, since a much larger clone is one base off. CDR3 in amino acids: CASSKYHTSTEAFF. The CDR3 DNA sequence: TGTGCCAGCAGCAAATATCACACCAGCACTGAAGCTTTCTTT. This chain connects TRBV7-9 to TRBJ1-1; no firm D call. CDR1 and CDR2 (germline): SEHNR, FQNEAQ (reference sequence). This CDR3 is built from 14 residues. V was trimmed by 5 bases and J by 4 bases, leaving 14 bases between them.

This clonotype was found many times. The chain carries TRBV6-5 and TRBJ1-2, with 7 bases matching TRBD1. V lost 2 bases to trimming and J lost 8 bases; unmatched junction nucleotides: 2. Germline CDR1 MNHEY, CDR2 SVGAGI. The length of the CDR3 is 12 residues. This chain's CDR3 is CASSYGRGGYTF. The CDR3 coding sequence is TGTGCCAGCAGTTACGGCAGGGGGGGCTACACCTTC.

This clonotype was seen repeatedly, ten times or more. This chain connects TRBV6-6 to TRBJ1-1; D is perhaps TRBD1 (5 bases). Deletions cut 3 bases from V and 5 bases from J, with 10 bases between. CDR1 and CDR2 (germline): MNHNY, SVGAGI (reference sequence). The CDR3 covers 13 residues. The CDR3 loop reads CASSYRQGTEAFF. The CDR3 bases are TGTGCCAGCAGTTATCGTCAGGGAACTGAAGCTTTCTTT.

This clonotype was detected many times. The V and J genes are TRBV20-1 and TRBJ1-1, with D uncertain. The germline gives CDR1 DFQATT, CDR2 SNEGSKA (reference sequence). The germline V and J ends were trimmed by 0 bases and 1 base, with 6 bases remaining between them. CDR3 length equals 13 residues. This chain's CDR3 is CSARDPRNTEAFF. The CDR3 DNA sequence: TGCAGTGCTAGAGATCCCAGGAACACTGAAGCTTTCTTT.

This clonotype is medium-sized (0.01 to 0.1%). This chain connects TRBV10-3 to TRBJ2-1; 11 positions agree with TRBD2. The length of the CDR3 is 15 residues. J was trimmed by 5 bases and V by 6 bases; bases with no gene match: 6. CDR1 is ENHRY and CDR2 is SYGVKD in the germline V gene. The CDR3 sequence: CAISLTSGGNNEQFF. DNA of the CDR3: TGTGCCATCAGCCTAACTAGCGGGGGTAACAATGAGCAGTTCTTC.

The chain joins TRBV2 to TRBJ2-7, with D maybe TRBD2 (5 bases). The ends were cut back, 8 bases at V and 0 bases at J, with 14 bases in the middle. The germline gives CDR1 SNHLY, CDR2 FYNNEI. The CDR3 runs 14 residues. The chain's CDR3 is CASSERTSSYEQYF. The CDR3 nucleotides read TGTGCCAGCTCCGAGCGGACGAGCTCCTACGAGCAGTACTTC.

Remarks on this clonotype: Relative to the germline gene, one junction end is altered; a read error may explain this. This rearrangement joins TRBV25-1 to TRBJ2-7, with 7 bases lining up with TRBD1. The CDR3 runs 15 residues. Per the germline V gene, CDR1 is MGHDK and CDR2 is SYGVNS. CDR3 DNA sequence: TGTGCCAGCAGTGGTCACGGACAGGTGTCCTACGAGCAGTACTTT. Encoded protein: CASSGHGQVSYEQYF.

Comment on this clonotype: The CDR3 carries no conserved terminal phenylalanine or tryptophan, so it likely arises from a read error. V gene TRBV7-2 combines with J gene TRBJ1-6; D is unresolved. From germline, CDR1 is SGHTA and CDR2 FQGNSA. V was clipped by 4 bases and J by 7 bases, with 8 bases between them. The CDR3 runs 13 residues. CDR3 nucleotide sequence: TGTGCCAGCAGCTCAAACGCAAATTCACCCCTCCACTCT. This codes for CASSSNANSPLHS.

Only one count was recorded for this clonotype. This chain links TRBV29-1 with TRBJ2-7; the match to TRBD2 covers 12 bases. The germline V gene encodes CDR1 SQVTM and CDR2 ANQGSEA. V gave up 4 bases and J gave up 6 bases; unmatched junction bases: 4. The CDR3 consists of 13 residues. CDR3: CSVGTSGMGEQYF. Here the CDR3 DNA reads TGCAGCGTTGGGACTAGCGGGATGGGCGAGCAGTACTTC.

This clonotype was seen at least ten times. The chain is built from TRBV5-1 and TRBJ2-2; tentative D call: TRBD2 (6 bases). The CDR3 runs 17 residues. Per the germline V gene, CDR1 is SGHRS and CDR2 is YFSETQ. Trimming removed 4 bases at V and 0 bases at J, with 16 bases between. As DNA, the CDR3 is TGCGCCAGCAGCCCCCCCCGGGGGACCGCGAACACCGGGGAGCTGTTTTTT. Its translation: CASSPPRGTANTGELFF.

This clonotype was recorded at least ten times. The chain employs TRBV10-3 and TRBJ2-7; 10 bases fit TRBD1. The CDR3 has 14 residues. The V and J ends lost 5 bases and 2 bases, in that order; junction bases with no gene match: 3. CDR1 is ENHRY, CDR2 SYGVKD, per germline. The CDR3 spells CAISPGQGTYEQYF. CDR3 DNA: TGTGCCATCAGTCCGGGACAGGGGACCTACGAGCAGTACTTC.

This chain joins TRBV11-2 and TRBJ2-5; TRBD2 agrees at 16 bases. The CDR3 sequence is 18 residues long. The V gene's germline CDR1 is SGHAT and CDR2 FQNNGV. V dropped 5 bases and J dropped 1; count of bases not matched to a gene: 7. The CDR3 DNA follows: TGTGCCAGCAGCCATTCTGGGACTAGCGGGAGGGCCCAAGAGACCCAGTACTTC. Translating gives CASSHSGTSGRAQETQYF.

V and J are TRBV7-8 and TRBJ1-2; perhaps TRBD1 as D (6 bases). This CDR3 contains 14 residues. Trimming cost V 5 bases and J 6 bases, with 16 bases left between them. Germline assignment: CDR1 SGHVS and CDR2 FQNEAQ. The CDR3 sequence is CASSEGGLGDGYTF. The CDR3 nucleotides read TGTGCCAGCAGCGAAGGGGGACTGGGTGATGGCTACACCTTC.

In this sample, this clonotype turned up a few times. The chain recombines TRBV15 with TRBJ2-1; TRBD2 agrees at 8 bases. The V gene end was trimmed by 0 bases and the J gene end by 5 bases; junction bases not matched to a gene: 6. This CDR3 comprises 16 residues. Germline values: CDR1 LNHNV, CDR2 YYDKDF (reference sequence). The CDR3 DNA reads as TGTGCCACCAGCAGAGATACACTAGCGGTGAACAATGAGCAGTTCTTC. Translation gives CATSRDTLAVNNEQFF.